This T cell receptor delta chain was identified in a study of delta chains in infants with herpesvirus infections (dated by TCRdb to 2021 to 2023). A note on the overall study: From birth, the study prospectively followed a Ugandan infant birth cohort to characterize gammadelta T cell responses to primary cytomegalovirus (CMV) infection. Infant blood samples were grouped into approximate age categories of 1.5, 4, 8 and 12 months. Using PBMC, gammadelta TCRs were sequenced for more than 15 CMV-infected infants, one of whom was congenitally infected, and for eight or nine CMV-uninfected infants who had enough sample available. Previously published Belgian fetal and cord blood gammadelta TCR data were added only for comparison and were not generated in this cohort.

General findings and caveats noted by the study authors: Detection of the public clonotype was limited to the first time point after infection, and the public clonotype was not found in uninfected infants or in infants infected after 120 days. Presence of the public clonotype at levels below the detection limit might still occur in CMV-uninfected infants. The authors acknowledged a small sample size and a lack of race- or environment-matched controls, because almost all Ugandans acquire CMV before adulthood.

In Kampala, Uganda, pregnant women receiving prenatal care were recruited and their infants were enrolled, and documentation of maternal HIV status was required. Families received weekly visits, and collection of infant clinical information, oral swabs and peripheral blood began at 6 weeks of age and continued every 4 months after that. Blood was collected in heparin tubes, and PBMC were isolated by Ficoll-Paque density gradient centrifugation and cryopreserved. Of note for this clone: Its antigen has not been determined. One base away lies a much larger clone, so this may be a sequencing read error.

The library was made by RT-PCR. To generate TCR cDNA, RNA from PBMC was reverse transcribed using SuperScript II together with primers specific for the gamma chain and the delta chain. cDNA was purified with AMPure XP beads, amplified, and indexed with Illumina adapters using the Nextera XT Index Kit. gammadelta TCR libraries were sequenced on an Illumina MiSeq with a V2 300-cycle kit. Concerning the study's data processing: Using MiXCR v2.1.12, CDR3 sequences were assembled, and reads were mapped onto D, J and V genes obtained from GenBank. Repertoire analyses of the CDR3 clonotypes were performed with VDJtools v1.2.1. TCRdb called clones from the public reads with CATT, and repeated DNA sequences were later combined into one row. These V and J calls are TCRdb output, not the study's own analysis. The sample data list 2,000 to 3,000 delta-chain clones, and under 50% of these were observed just once. The ten biggest clones cover around 5.2% of the sample.

The sequencing here drew on peripheral blood, taken at time point 4 of longitudinal follow-up. This TCR came from a human donor who was a Ugandan infant, either HIV-exposed or HIV-unexposed (not recorded which).

The DNA sequence reads TGTGCTTATAGGAATCCGGCCTTCCTGATTCGTCCCTTTACGGCAACCGATAAACTCATCTTT. It codes for CAYRNPAFLIRPFTATDKLIF. This chain joins TRAV38-2/DV8 to TRDJ1; 7 junctional bases match TRDD2. The germline V gene encodes CDR1 TSESDYY and CDR2 QEAYKQQN. Trimming leaves V shorter by 3 bases and J shorter by 2 bases, with the junction holding 25 bases beyond the gene matches. The CDR3 runs 21 amino acids, cysteine and phenylalanine included. The only DNA kept is the CDR3, 63 bases in frame from the first base.